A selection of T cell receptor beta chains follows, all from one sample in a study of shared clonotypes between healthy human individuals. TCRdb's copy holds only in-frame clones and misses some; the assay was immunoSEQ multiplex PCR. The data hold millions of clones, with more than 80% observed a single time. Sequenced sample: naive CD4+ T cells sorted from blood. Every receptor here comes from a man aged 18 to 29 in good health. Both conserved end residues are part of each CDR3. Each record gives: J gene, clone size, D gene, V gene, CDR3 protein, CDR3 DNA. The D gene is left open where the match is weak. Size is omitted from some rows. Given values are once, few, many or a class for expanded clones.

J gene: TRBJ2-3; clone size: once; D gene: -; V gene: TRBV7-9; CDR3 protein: CASSLMPDTQYF; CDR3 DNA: TGTGCCAGCAGCCTGATGCCAGATACGCAGTATTTT
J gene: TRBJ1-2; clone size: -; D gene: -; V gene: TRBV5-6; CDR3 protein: CASSPSAIFNYGYTF; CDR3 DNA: TGTGCCAGCAGTCCTTCAGCTATATTTAACTATGGCTACACCTTC
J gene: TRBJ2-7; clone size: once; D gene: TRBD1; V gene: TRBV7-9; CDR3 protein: CASSPSGTGLGEQYF; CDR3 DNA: TGTGCCAGCAGCCCCTCCGGGACAGGGTTGGGCGAGCAGTACTTC
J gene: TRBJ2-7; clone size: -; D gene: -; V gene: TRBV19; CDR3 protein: CASSTQGGYEQYF; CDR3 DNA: TGTGCCAGTAGTACTCAGGGGGGGTACGAGCAGTACTTC
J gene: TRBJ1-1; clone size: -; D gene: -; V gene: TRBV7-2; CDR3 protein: CASSLAGFYIHFVQDTEAFF; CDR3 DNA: TGTGCCAGCAGCTTAGCGGGATTTTATATTCATTTCGTGCAGGACACTGAAGCTTTCTTT
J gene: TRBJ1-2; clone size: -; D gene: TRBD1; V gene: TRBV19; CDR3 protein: CASNEGDRLGSYGYTF; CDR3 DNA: TGTGCCAGTAATGAAGGGGACAGGCTAGGATCCTATGGCTACACCTTC
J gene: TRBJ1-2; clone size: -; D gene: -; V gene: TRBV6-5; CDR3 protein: CASSYSRNYGYTF; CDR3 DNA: TGTGCCAGCAGTTACTCCCGGAACTATGGCTACACCTTC
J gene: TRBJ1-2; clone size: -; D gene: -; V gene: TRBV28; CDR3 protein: CASSPGAGGGYTF; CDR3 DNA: TGTGCCAGCAGCCCAGGCGCGGGGGGCGGCTACACCTTC
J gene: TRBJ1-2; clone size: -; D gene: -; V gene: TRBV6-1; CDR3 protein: CASSEKLGGGGYTF; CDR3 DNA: TGTGCCAGCAGTGAAAAGTTAGGTGGGGGTGGCTACACCTTC
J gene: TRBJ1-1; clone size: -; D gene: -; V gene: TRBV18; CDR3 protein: CASSPRSGSSTEAFF; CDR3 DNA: TGTGCCAGCTCACCAAGGTCCGGGTCGAGCACTGAAGCTTTCTTT
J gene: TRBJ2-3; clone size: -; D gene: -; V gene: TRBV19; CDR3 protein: CASSIRGTDTQYF; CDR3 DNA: TGTGCCAGTAGTATACGGGGCACAGATACGCAGTATTTT
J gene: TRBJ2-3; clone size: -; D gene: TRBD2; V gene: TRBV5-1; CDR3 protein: CASSTRRGGTDTQYF; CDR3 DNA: TGCGCCAGCAGCACGAGGCGGGGGGGCACAGATACGCAGTATTTT
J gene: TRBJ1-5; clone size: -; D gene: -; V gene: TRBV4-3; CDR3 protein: CASRYRVSNQPQHF; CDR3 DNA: TGCGCCAGCAGGTACAGGGTTAGCAATCAGCCCCAGCATTTT
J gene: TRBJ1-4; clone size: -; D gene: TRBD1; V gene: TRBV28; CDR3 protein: CASSPGTGYEKLFF; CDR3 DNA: TGTGCCAGCAGCCCCGGGACAGGGTATGAAAAACTGTTCTTT
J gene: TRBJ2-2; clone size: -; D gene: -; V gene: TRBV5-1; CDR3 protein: CASSLVSVDTGELFF; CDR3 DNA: TGCGCCAGCAGCTTGGTGTCAGTAGACACCGGGGAGCTGTTTTTT
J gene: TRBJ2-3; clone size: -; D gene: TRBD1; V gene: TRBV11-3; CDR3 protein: CASSSTGTAGDTQYF; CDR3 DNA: TGTGCCAGCAGCTCGACAGGGACCGCTGGAGATACGCAGTATTTT
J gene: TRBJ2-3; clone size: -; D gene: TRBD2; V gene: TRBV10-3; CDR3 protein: CAISQGLAGDADTQYF; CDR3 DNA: TGTGCCATCAGTCAAGGACTAGCGGGGGATGCAGATACGCAGTATTTT
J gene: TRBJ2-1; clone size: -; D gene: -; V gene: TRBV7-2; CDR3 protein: CASRGGSYNEQFF; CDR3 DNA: TGTGCTAGCCGGGGCGGGTCCTACAATGAGCAGTTCTTC
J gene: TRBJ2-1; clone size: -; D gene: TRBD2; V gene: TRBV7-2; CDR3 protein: CASSLVLAGTYNEQFF; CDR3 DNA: TGTGCCAGCAGCTTAGTCTTAGCGGGTACCTACAATGAGCAGTTCTTC